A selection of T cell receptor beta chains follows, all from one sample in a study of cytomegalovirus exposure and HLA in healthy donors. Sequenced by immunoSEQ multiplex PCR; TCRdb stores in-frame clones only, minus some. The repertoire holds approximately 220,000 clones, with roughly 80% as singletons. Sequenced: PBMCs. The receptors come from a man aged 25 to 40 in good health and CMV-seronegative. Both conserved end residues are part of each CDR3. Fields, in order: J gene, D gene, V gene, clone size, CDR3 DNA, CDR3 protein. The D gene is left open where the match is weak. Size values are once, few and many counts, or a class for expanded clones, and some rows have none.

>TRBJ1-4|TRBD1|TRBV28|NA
TGTGCCAGCAGTTTAACAGGGGCCACTAATGAAAAACTGTTTTTT
CASSLTGATNEKLFF
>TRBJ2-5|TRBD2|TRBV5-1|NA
TGCGCCAGCAGCTTGGCGGGGGGAAGGGAGACCCAGTACTTC
CASSLAGGRETQYF
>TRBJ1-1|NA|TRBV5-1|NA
TGCGCCAGCAGCTCGGGGGGGTCGAACACTGAAGCTTTCTTT
CASSSGGSNTEAFF
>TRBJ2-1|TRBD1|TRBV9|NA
TGTGCCAGCAGCGTCGTCCCGGGACAGGGAAGCTCCTACAATGAGCAGTTCTTC
CASSVVPGQGSSYNEQFF
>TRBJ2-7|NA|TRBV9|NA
TGTGCCAGCAGCGTAGCACGGGGGTACGAGCAGTACTTC
CASSVARGYEQYF
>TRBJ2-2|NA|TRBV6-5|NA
TGTGCCAGCAGTCCCACTTCCTCAAGGAGCGGGGAGCTGTTTTTT
CASSPTSSRSGELFF
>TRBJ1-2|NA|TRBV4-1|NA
TGCGCCAGCAGCCCCGGACAACCCAGTAACTATGGCTACACCTTC
CASSPGQPSNYGYTF
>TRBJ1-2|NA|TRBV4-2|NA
TGTGCCAGCAGCCAAGAAAGTTGGGGAGACGATCCAGATGGCTACACCTTC
CASSQESWGDDPDGYTF
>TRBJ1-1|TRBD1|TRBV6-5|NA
TGTGCCAGCAGTAGGGACAGAAGGAACACTGAAGCTTTCTTT
CASSRDRRNTEAFF
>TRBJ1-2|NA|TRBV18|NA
TGTGCCAGCTCACTGCAGCGGTCTGGCTACACCTTC
CASSLQRSGYTF
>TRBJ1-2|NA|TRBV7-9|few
TGTTCCAGCAGCTTACCTGGACAGATCAACTATGGCTACACCTTC
CSSSLPGQINYGYTF
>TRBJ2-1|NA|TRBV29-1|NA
TGCAGCGCCGCTAGAGGCTCTGAGCAGTTCTTC
CSAARGSEQFF
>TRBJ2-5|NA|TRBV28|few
TGTGCCAGCAGTTTGGGAGACCCAGGGACCCAGTACTTC
CASSLGDPGTQYF
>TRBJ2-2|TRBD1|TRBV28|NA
TGTGCCAGCAGTTTGGTTTCAGGGGGCCCCACCGGGGAGCTGTTTTTT
CASSLVSGGPTGELFF
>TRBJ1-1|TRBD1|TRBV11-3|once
TGTGCCAGCAGCTTAGATGGGACAGACGAAGCTTTCTTT
CASSLDGTDEAFF
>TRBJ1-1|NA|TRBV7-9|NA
TGTGCCAGCAGCTTAGTGGCTTCAGAGCGAGCTTTCTTT
CASSLVASERAFF
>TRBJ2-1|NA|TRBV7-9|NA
TGTGCCAGCAGCTTTCTTCACAACAATGAGCAGTTCTTC
CASSFLHNNEQFF
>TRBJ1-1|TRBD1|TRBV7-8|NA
TGTGCCAGCAGCCCGCCGGGACAGCCGAACACTGAAGCTTTCTTT
CASSPPGQPNTEAFF
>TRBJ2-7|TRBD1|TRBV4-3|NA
TGCGCCAGCAGCCAAGATGAGGCACAGGGGATCTACGAGCAGTACTTC
CASSQDEAQGIYEQYF